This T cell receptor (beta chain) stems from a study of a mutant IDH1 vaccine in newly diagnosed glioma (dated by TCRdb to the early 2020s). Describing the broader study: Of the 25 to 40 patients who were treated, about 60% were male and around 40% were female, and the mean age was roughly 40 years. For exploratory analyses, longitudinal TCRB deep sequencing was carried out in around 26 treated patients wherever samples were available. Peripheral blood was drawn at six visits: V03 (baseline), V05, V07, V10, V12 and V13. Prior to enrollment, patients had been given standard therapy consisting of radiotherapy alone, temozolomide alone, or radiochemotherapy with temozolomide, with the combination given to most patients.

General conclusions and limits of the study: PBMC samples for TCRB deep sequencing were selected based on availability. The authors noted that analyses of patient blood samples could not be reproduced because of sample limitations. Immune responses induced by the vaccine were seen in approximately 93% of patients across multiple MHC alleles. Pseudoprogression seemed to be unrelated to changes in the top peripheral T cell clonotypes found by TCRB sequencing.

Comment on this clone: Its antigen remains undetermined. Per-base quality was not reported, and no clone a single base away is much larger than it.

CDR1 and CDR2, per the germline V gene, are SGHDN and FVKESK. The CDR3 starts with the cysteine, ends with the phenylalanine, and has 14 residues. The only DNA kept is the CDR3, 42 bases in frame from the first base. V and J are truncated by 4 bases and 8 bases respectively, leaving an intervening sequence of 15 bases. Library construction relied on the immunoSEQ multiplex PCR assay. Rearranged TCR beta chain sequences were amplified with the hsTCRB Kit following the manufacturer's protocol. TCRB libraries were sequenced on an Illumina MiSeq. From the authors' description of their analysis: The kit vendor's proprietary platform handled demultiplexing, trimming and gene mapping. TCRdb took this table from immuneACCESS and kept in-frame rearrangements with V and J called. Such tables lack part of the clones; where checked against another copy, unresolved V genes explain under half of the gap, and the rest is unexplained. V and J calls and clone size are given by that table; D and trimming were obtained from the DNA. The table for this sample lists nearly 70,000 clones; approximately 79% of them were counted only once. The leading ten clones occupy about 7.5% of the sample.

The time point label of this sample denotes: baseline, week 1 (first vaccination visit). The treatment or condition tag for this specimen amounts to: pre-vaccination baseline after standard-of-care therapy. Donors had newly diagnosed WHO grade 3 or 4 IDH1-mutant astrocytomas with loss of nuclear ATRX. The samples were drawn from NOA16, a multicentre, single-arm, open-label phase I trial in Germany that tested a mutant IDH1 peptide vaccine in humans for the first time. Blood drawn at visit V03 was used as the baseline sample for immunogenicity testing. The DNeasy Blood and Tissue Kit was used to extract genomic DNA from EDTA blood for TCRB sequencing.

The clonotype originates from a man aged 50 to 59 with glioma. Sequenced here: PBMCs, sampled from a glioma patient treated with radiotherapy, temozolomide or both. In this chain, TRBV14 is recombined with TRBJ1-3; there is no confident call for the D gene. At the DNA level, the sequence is TGTGCCAGCAGCCCGGGCCCTCTGGGAGACACCATATATTTT. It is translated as CASSPGPLGDTIYF.